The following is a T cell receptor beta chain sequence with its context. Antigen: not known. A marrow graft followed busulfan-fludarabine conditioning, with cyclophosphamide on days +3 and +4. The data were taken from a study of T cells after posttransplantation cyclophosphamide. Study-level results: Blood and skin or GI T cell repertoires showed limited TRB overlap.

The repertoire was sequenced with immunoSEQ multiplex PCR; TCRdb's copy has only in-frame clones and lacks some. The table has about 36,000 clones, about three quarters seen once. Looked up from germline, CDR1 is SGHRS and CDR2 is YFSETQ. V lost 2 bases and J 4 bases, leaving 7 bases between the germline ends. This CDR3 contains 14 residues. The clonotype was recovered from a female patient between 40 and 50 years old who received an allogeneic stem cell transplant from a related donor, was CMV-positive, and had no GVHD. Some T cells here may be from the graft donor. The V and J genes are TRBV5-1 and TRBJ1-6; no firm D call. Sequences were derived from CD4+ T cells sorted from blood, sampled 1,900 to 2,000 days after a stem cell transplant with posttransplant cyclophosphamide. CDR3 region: CASSLGEYNSPLHF. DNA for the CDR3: TGCGCCAGCAGCTTAGGAGAATATAATTCACCCCTCCACTTT.